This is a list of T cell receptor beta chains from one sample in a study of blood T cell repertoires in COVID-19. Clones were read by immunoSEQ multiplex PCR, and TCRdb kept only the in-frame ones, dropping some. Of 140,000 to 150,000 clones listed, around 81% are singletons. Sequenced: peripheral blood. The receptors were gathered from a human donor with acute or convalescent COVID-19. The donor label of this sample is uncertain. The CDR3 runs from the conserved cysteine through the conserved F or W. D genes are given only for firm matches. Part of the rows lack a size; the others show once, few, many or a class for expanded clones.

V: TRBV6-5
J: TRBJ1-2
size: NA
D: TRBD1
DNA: TGTGCCAGCAGTTGGACAGGGGAGGTTGGCTACACCTTC
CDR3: CASSWTGEVGYTF

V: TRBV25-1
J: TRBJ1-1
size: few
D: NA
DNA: TGTGCCAGCAGTGACGCCCTCGGAGGGGCAGTGGTGAACACTGAAGCTTTCTTT
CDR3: CASSDALGGAVVNTEAFF

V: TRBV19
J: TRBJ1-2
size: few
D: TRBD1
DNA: TGTGCCAGTAGTATCGGGACAGGGGATGGCTACACCTTC
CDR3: CASSIGTGDGYTF

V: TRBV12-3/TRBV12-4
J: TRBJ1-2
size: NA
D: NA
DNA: TGTGCCAGCAGTTTACAGGGTAACTATGGCTACACCTTC
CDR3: CASSLQGNYGYTF

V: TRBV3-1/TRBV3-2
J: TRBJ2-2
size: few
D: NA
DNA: TGTGCCAGCAGCCAAGGCGGGACCGGGGAGCTGTTTTTT
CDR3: CASSQGGTGELFF

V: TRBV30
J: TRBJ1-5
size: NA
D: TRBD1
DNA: TGTGCCTGGAGTGCGACAGGGCTCAATCAGCCCCAGCATTTT
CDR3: CAWSATGLNQPQHF

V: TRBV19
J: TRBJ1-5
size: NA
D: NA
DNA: TGTGCCAGTAGTGCCAGGGACTCCTATCAGCCCCAGCATTTT
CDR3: CASSARDSYQPQHF

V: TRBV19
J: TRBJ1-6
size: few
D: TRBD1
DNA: TGTGCCAGTACCTTGAGAGGGGCGGCAGGGGGAAATTCACCCCTCCACTTT
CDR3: CASTLRGAAGGNSPLHF

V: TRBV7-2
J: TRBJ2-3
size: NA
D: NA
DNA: TGTGCCAGCGTCCGGGTCACAGATACGCAGTATTTT
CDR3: CASVRVTDTQYF

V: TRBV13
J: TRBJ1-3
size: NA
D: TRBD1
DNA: TGTGCCAGCAGCCAGGGACAGGGGGTGGGGGACTCTGGAAACACCATATATTTT
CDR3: CASSQGQGVGDSGNTIYF

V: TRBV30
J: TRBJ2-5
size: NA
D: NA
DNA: TGTGCCTGGAGACCTTACTCAGAGACCCAGTACTTC
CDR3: CAWRPYSETQYF

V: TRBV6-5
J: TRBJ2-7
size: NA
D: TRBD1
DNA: TGTGCCAGCAGTTCCCGGGACAGGGGGCTATACGAGCAGTACTTC
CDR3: CASSSRDRGLYEQYF